These 26 T cell receptor beta chains came from one sample sequenced in a study of molecular identifiers for immune sequencing clone quantification. TCRdb reanalysed the PCR reads using MiXCR and keeps one entry per CDR3 protein. The profile shows approximately 500,000 distinct CDR3 sequences, about 22% of them singletons. The sample consisted of naive CD8+ T cells from blood, with Jurkat cell RNA spiked in. Subset defined: FACS-sorted CD8+CD4-CCR7+CD45RA+ naive T cells. These receptors originate from a human donor in good health. Some libraries in this study had Jurkat cell RNA spiked in.

This clonotype was seen a handful of times. The rearrangement uses TRBV7-9 and TRBJ2-4; 8 bases agree with TRBD1. CDR1 and CDR2 from the germline V gene are SEHNR and FQNEAQ (reference sequence). V was clipped by 5 bases and J by 10 bases; unmatched bases: 13. CDR3 length equals 15 residues. The CDR3 reads CASSALDGQGRIQYF. DNA for the CDR3: TGTGCCAGCAGCGCACTTGATGGACAGGGCAGGATTCAGTACTTC.

In its sample, this clonotype was seen a few times. This sequence joins TRBV4-3 and TRBJ2-7, with 10 bases lining up with TRBD2. Per germline, CDR1 LGHNA and CDR2 YSLEER. Trimming removed 0 bases from V and 4 bases from J; junction bases left unmatched: 12. This CDR3 comprises 18 residues. CDR3: CASSQDYSSGRAVYEQYF. Here the CDR3 DNA reads TGCGCCAGCAGCCAAGATTACTCCAGCGGGAGGGCCGTGTACGAGCAGTACTTC.

The sample holds many counts of this clonotype. The chain combines TRBV14 with TRBJ2-7; 7 bases map to TRBD2. Germline CDR1 reads SGHDN; CDR2 reads FVKESK. This CDR3 region has 14 residues. J gave up 2 bases and V 3 bases, and 4 bases lay outside the gene matches. CDR3 nucleotides: TGTGCCAGCAGCCAGGTAGCGGGTCCCTACGAGCAGTACTTC. Amino acid sequence: CASSQVAGPYEQYF.

This clonotype was recorded many times. The chain carries TRBV28 and TRBJ2-6, with D perhaps TRBD1 or TRBD2 (6 bases each). Germline CDR1 MDHEN, CDR2 SYDVKM. The CDR3 is made up of 19 amino acids. Trimming took off 1 base at V and 0 bases at J, with 16 bases between the two ends. CDR3 loop: CASSLSGGSHSSGANVLTF. Written as DNA, the CDR3 is TGTGCCAGCAGTTTATCCGGGGGCTCACATAGCTCTGGGGCCAACGTCCTGACTTTC.

This clonotype appeared many times. The chain uses TRBV9 and TRBJ1-5; 7 bases match TRBD1. Germline CDR1 is SGDLS and CDR2 is YYNGEE. CDR3 length: 15 amino acids. V lost 0 bases and J lost 3; bases outside the gene matches: 3. This chain's CDR3 is CASSVGDSFNQPQHF. Written as DNA, the CDR3 is TGTGCCAGCAGCGTAGGGGACAGTTTCAATCAGCCCCAGCATTTT.

This sequence joins TRBV4-3 and TRBJ1-1; D might be TRBD1 (6 bases). Germline assignment: CDR1 LGHNA and CDR2 YSLEER. The ends were cut back, 0 bases at V and 3 bases at J, with 11 bases in the middle. CDR3 length: 15 residues. The CDR3 reads CASSQDRGLYTEAFF. CDR3 in DNA: TGCGCCAGCAGCCAAGACCGGGGGCTCTACACTGAAGCTTTCTTT.

This clonotype came up a few times. J is TRBJ1-1 and V is TRBV7-9; possible D gene TRBD1, 5 bases. V was shortened by 7 bases and J by 4 bases, with 10 bases between the two germline ends. CDR1 is SEHNR and CDR2 is FQNEAQ in the germline V gene (reference sequence). This CDR3 has 12 residues. The CDR3 coding sequence is TGTGCCAGCAAGGGGCGCGGCACTGAAGCTTTCTTT. This translates into CASKGRGTEAFF.

In regard to this clonotype: With a much larger clone just one base away, this may be a read error. The rearrangement uses TRBV5-1 and TRBJ1-1; the D is unclear. The CDR3 spans 16 residues. Germline V gene data show CDR1 as SGHRS and CDR2 as YFSETQ. The CDR3 DNA reads TGCGCCAGCAGCTTGCTCCTGGGTGCGAGTAACACTGAAGCTTCCTTT. This translates into CASSLLLGASNTEASF.

Turning to this clonotype: This may arise from a read error, as a much more abundant clone is one base away. This CDR3 is missing its conserved last phenylalanine or tryptophan, likely due to a read error. This rearrangement joins TRBV29-1 to TRBJ1-1; 7 bases fit TRBD1. The junction had 8 bases not matched to a gene; V was cut back by 5 bases and J by 2 bases. The CDR3 spans 14 residues. CDR1 and CDR2 from the germline V gene are SQVTM and ANQGSEA. CDR3 sequence reads: CSVQAGGSNTEAFY. DNA of the CDR3: TGCAGCGTTCAAGCAGGGGGTAGTAACACTGAAGCTTTCTAT.

This clonotype occurred a few times. The gene calls are TRBV7-6 and TRBJ1-6; tentatively, D is TRBD1 (6 bases). V lost 2 bases and J lost 5, with 7 bases in between. The CDR3 consists of 14 residues. Germline lookup yields CDR1 SGHVS and CDR2 FNYEAQ. The CDR3 nucleotides read TGTGCCAGCAGCTTATACAGGGATAATTCACCCCTCCACTTT. It is translated as CASSLYRDNSPLHF.

This clonotype was counted many times. The V and J genes are TRBV7-2 and TRBJ1-4; no clear D. Trimming left V 1 base short and J 8 bases short, with 8 bases between. Germline lookup yields CDR1 SGHTA and CDR2 FQGNSA. The CDR3 loop spans 13 amino acids. CDR3: CASSLVSGEKLFF. In nucleotides, the CDR3 is TGTGCCAGCAGCTTAGTCTCCGGAGAAAAACTGTTTTTT.

Details on this clonotype: This may be a read error, as it is one base from a much larger clone. The V gene is TRBV7-2, the J gene TRBJ2-3; 8 positions match TRBD2. The CDR3 totals 16 residues. Germline V gene sequence: CDR1 SGHTA, CDR2 FQGNSA. CDR3 protein: CASSYLAGPPADTQCF. CDR3 sequence (DNA): TGTGCCAGCAGCTACCTAGCGGGCCCGCCGGCAGATACGCAGTGTTTT.

The table lists this clonotype with many counts. The V and J genes are TRBV11-2 and TRBJ2-7; tentatively, D is TRBD1 (6 bases). The CDR3 totals 14 residues. Per the germline V gene, CDR1 is SGHAT and CDR2 is FQNNGV. With 5 bases removed from V and 7 bases from J, the gap between germline ends came to 18 bases. The CDR3 reads CASSPGQTVGEQYF. CDR3 DNA: TGTGCCAGCAGCCCAGGACAGACCGTGGGTGAGCAGTACTTC.

This clonotype has just a few counts. The chain links TRBV2 to TRBJ2-3, with 9 bases matching TRBD2. Germline V gives CDR1 SNHLY, CDR2 FYNNEI. The CDR3 sequence is 15 residues long. V shed 4 bases and J 2 bases; nucleotides not matched to a gene: 4. This CDR3 is CASSAASGDTDTQYF. CDR3 DNA: TGTGCCAGCAGTGCTGCTAGCGGGGACACAGATACGCAGTATTTT.

This clonotype was counted ten times or more. The rearrangement joins TRBV11-2 to TRBJ2-7, with 7 positions matching TRBD2. The CDR3 length is 14 residues. Germline V gene data show CDR1 as SGHAT and CDR2 as FQNNGV. J gave up 3 bases and V 5 bases, and 7 bases lay outside the gene matches. DNA of the CDR3: TGTGCCAGCAGCCCCGGCGGGGGTCTCTACGAGCAGTACTTC. This codes for CASSPGGGLYEQYF.

This clonotype was recorded a few times. The CDR3 DNA sequence: TGTGCCAGCAGCGCCTGGGGCTATGAGCAGTACTTC. Protein: CASSAWGYEQYF. This sequence joins TRBV3-1 and TRBJ2-7; a weak D match, TRBD1 (5 bases). This CDR3 comprises 12 residues. Germline V gives CDR1 LGHDT, CDR2 YNNKEL (reference sequence). V lost 5 bases and J lost 7, with 12 bases in between.

Details on this clonotype: This may come from a read error, since a much larger clone is one base off. This chain uses TRBV24-1 with TRBJ2-2; D might be TRBD1 (6 bases). Germline V lookup: CDR1 KGHDR, CDR2 SFDVKD. The CDR3 totals 15 residues. CDR3 bases: TGTGCCTCCAGTGAGGGGACACCGAACACCGGGGAGCTGTTTTTT. Its protein product is CASSEGTPNTGELFF.

This clonotype was seen repeatedly, ten times or more. The chain couples TRBV5-4 to TRBJ2-5; D is ambiguous. This CDR3 comprises 14 residues. Trimming pared 0 bases from V and 5 bases from J, leaving 11 bases between. Germline CDR1 and CDR2: SGHNT and YYREEE (reference sequence). The CDR3 protein is CASSLGESPETQYF. In DNA form, the CDR3 reads TGTGCCAGCAGCTTGGGCGAGTCCCCCGAGACCCAGTACTTC.

The chain joins TRBV21-1 to TRBJ2-7; the listed D gene, TRBD1, was not tested against the DNA. TRBV21-1 is a pseudogene segment. The CDR3 has 15 amino acids. The CDR3 here is CASSRDRGRAYEQYF. The CDR3 DNA reads TGTGCCAGCAGCAGGGACAGGGGGCGAGCCTACGAGCAGTACTTC.

This chain joins TRBV9 and TRBJ2-7, with 9 nucleotides matching TRBD1. V shed 4 bases, J shed 6 bases, and the junction held 5 bases outside the gene matches. The germline V gene has CDR1 SGDLS and CDR2 YYNGEE. The length of the CDR3 is 13 residues. The CDR3 DNA reads TGTGCCAGCAGCATAATGACAGGGGGCGAGCAGTACTTC. It codes for CASSIMTGGEQYF.

This clonotype occurred many times. The chain recombines TRBV4-3 with TRBJ2-2; no firm D call. Germline CDR1 LGHNA, CDR2 YSLEER. The CDR3 is made up of 14 amino acids. The V and J ends lost 0 bases and 5 bases respectively, with 7 bases between them. CDR3 coding DNA: TGCGCCAGCAGCCAAGATTCGGCAACCGGGGAGCTGTTTTTT. Residues: CASSQDSATGELFF.

A word on this clonotype: Since a much larger clone is just one base distant, this may be a read error. The chain uses TRBV4-3 and TRBJ2-7; 7 bases agree with TRBD2. The CDR3 runs to 15 residues. J lost 4 bases, V lost 1 base, and 7 bases had no gene match. Per germline, CDR1 LGHNA and CDR2 YSLEER. DNA for the CDR3: TGCGCCAGCAGCCAAGTAACGCCTAGCGGTTACGAGCAGTACTTC. Its translation is CASSQVTPSGYEQYF.

This clonotype was counted between two and nine times. This sequence joins TRBV20-1 and TRBJ2-2; no reliable D call. The CDR3 covers 13 residues. Germline-derived CDR1 and CDR2 are DFQATT and SNEGSKA (reference sequence). V lost 4 bases, J lost 3 bases, and 9 bases lay in between. The CDR3 here is CSATAYDTGELFF. DNA of the CDR3: TGCAGTGCTACGGCCTACGACACCGGGGAGCTGTTTTTT.

V gene TRBV6-2 or TRBV6-3 combines with J gene TRBJ1-1; no clear D gene. Per the germline V gene, CDR1 is MNHEY and CDR2 is SVGEGT. This CDR3 contains 12 residues. V lost 5 bases and J 7 bases, leaving 11 bases between the germline ends. The CDR3, as DNA: TGTGCCAGCAGTCCCCATCATTTTGAAGCTTTCTTT. This translates into CASSPHHFEAFF.

This clonotype has only a few counts. The V call is TRBV5-1, the J call TRBJ2-7; TRBD1 is a possible D gene (5 bases). The CDR3 has 15 amino acids. CDR1 and CDR2 (germline): SGHRS, YFSETQ. Between the trimmed V and J ends, which lost 4 bases and 2 bases, there was a span of 16 bases. The CDR3 sequence: CASSLNRSPTYEQYF. CDR3 nucleotides: TGCGCCAGCAGCCTTAACAGGTCCCCTACCTACGAGCAGTACTTC.

This clonotype was recorded at least ten times. V is TRBV11-2 and J is TRBJ2-3; TRBD2 is a possible D gene (6 bases). V was trimmed by 8 bases and J by 1 base, leaving 13 bases between them. The CDR3 length is 14 residues. CDR1 is SGHAT, CDR2 FQNNGV, per germline. CDR3 DNA sequence: TGTGCCAGCTCGTGGGGGGTCGGCACAGATACGCAGTATTTT. It yields the protein CASSWGVGTDTQYF. The full variable domain, rest sourced from reference TRBV11-2 and TRBJ2-3, is EAGVAQSPRYKIIEKRQSVAFWCNPISGHATLYWYQQILGQGPKLLIQFQNNGVVDDSQLPKDRFSAERLKGVDSTLKIQPAKLEDSAVYLCASSWGVGTDTQYFGPGTRLTVL.